This entry lists 7 T cell receptor beta chains sequenced from one sample in a study of a mutant IDH1 vaccine in newly diagnosed glioma. What these receptors recognize is not known. TCRdb keeps only in-frame clones here, not all; method: immunoSEQ multiplex PCR. The sample has 40,000 to 55,000 clones, around four fifths seen once. Time point given: week 35, safety follow-up. It was 300 ug of mutant IDH1 20-mer peptide that made up each vaccine dose, given with topical imiquimod. This specimen consisted of PBMCs, obtained from a glioma patient whose treatment included an IDH1 peptide vaccine. The receptors shown here come from a man in his forties with glioma.

This clone was recorded once. The CDR3 DNA is TGCGCCAGCAGCTTGGACGGCGCGAGGGGGGCAGAGACCCAGTACTTC. It yields the protein CASSLDGARGAETQYF. The chain combines TRBV5-1 with TRBJ2-5; the D gene could be TRBD1 or TRBD2 (6 bases each). V was shortened by 0 bases and J by 4 bases, with 16 bases between the two germline ends. The CDR3 consists of 16 residues. Germline-derived CDR1 and CDR2 are SGHRS and YFSETQ.

This clone was detected once. Sequence at one end of the junction differs from germline and may be a read error. The chain links TRBV14 to TRBJ2-7; possibly TRBD1 for D (5 bases). CDR1 is SGHDN and CDR2 is FVKESK in the germline V gene. This CDR3 spans 16 amino acids. The CDR3 loop reads CASSKDQGRRSYEQYF. The CDR3 DNA follows: TGTGCCAGCAGCAAAGACCAGGGAAGAAGATCCTACGAGCAGTACTTC. Based on the CDR3 plus reference TRBV14 and TRBJ2-7, the full variable domain is EAGVTQFPSHSVIEKGQTVTLRCDPISGHDNLYWYRRVMGKEIKFLLHFVKESKQDESGMPNNRFLAERTGGTYSTLKVQPAELEDSGVYFCASSKDQGRRSYEQYFGPGTRLTVT.

The chain carries TRBV15 and TRBJ2-7; D perhaps matches TRBD1 (5 bases). V lost 0 bases and J 0 bases, leaving 12 bases between the germline ends. Per germline, CDR1 LNHNV and CDR2 YYDKDF (reference sequence). CDR3 size: 16 residues. CDR3: CATSRDSGALSYEQYF. The CDR3 nucleotides are TGTGCCACCAGCAGAGATTCTGGGGCCCTCTCCTACGAGCAGTACTTC.

The CDR3 bases are TGCGCCAGCAGCTTAGGGGGCGTCGGAAACACCATATATTTT. This gives the protein CASSLGGVGNTIYF. The chain recombines TRBV5-1 with TRBJ1-3; 7 bases align to TRBD1. The CDR3 runs 14 residues. V lost 2 bases and J lost 4; bases outside the gene matches: 3. CDR1 and CDR2 (germline): SGHRS, YFSETQ.

This chain connects TRBV9 to TRBJ2-3; D call uncertain. Deletions cut 4 bases from V and 6 bases from J, with 12 bases between. CDR1 and CDR2 from the germline V gene are SGDLS and YYNGEE. The CDR3 is made up of 13 amino acids. CDR3 sequence reads: CASSPTGVDTQYF. In DNA, the CDR3 is TGTGCCAGCAGCCCAACGGGCGTGGATACGCAGTATTTT.

CDR3 nucleotide sequence: TGTGCCAGCAGCGAGGACGGGGAAAATAGGCCCCAGCATTTT. Its translation: CASSEDGENRPQHF. The V gene is TRBV9, the J gene TRBJ1-5; D is uncertain. The CDR3 totals 14 residues. V was trimmed by 3 bases and J by 9 bases, leaving 16 bases between them. CDR1 is SGDLS, CDR2 YYNGEE, per germline.

The CDR3 loop reads CASSLGPGQGGHGYTF. The CDR3 coding sequence is TGTGCCAGCAGCTTGGGACCGGGACAGGGGGGTCATGGCTACACCTTC. The V call is TRBV5-4, the J call TRBJ1-2; 11 bases are shared with TRBD1. Trimming took 0 bases from V and 6 from J; bases not matched to a gene: 7. The CDR3 sequence is 16 residues long. Germline CDR1 and CDR2: SGHNT and YYREEE (reference sequence).